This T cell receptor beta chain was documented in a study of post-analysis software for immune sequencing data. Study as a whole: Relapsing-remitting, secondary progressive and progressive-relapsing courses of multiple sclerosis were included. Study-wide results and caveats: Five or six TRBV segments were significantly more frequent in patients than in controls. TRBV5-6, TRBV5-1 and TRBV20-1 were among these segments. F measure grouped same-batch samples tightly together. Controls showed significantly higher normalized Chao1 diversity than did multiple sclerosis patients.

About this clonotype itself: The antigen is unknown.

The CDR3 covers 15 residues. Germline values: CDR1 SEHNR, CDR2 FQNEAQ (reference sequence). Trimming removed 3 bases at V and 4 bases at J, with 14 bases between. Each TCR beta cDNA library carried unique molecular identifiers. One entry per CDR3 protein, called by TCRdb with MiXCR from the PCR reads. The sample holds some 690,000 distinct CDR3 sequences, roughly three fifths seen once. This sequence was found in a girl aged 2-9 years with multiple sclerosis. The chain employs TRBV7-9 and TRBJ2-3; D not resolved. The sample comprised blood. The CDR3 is CASSLRSVRPDTQYF. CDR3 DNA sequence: TGTGCCAGCAGCTTGAGGTCGGTTCGCCCAGATACGCAGTATTTT.